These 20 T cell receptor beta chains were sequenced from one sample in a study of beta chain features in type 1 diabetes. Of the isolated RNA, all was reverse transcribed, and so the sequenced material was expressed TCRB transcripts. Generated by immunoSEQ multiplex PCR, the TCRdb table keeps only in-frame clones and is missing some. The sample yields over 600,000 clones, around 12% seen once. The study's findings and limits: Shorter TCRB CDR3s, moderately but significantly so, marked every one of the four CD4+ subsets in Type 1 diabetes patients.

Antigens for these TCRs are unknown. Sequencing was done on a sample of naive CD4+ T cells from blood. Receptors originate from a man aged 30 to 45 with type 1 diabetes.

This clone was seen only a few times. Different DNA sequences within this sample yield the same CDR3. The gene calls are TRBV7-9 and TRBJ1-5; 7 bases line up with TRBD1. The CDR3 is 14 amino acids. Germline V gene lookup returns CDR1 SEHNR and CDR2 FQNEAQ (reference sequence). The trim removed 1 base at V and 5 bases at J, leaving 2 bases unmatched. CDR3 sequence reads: CASSLGGGDQPQHF. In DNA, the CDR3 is TGTGCCAGCAGCTTAGGAGGGGGCGATCAGCCCCAGCATTTT.

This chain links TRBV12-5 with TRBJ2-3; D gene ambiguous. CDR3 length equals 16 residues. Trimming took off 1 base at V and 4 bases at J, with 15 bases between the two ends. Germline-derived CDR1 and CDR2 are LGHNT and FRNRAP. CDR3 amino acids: CASGLGGRRWADTQYF. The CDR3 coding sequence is TGTGCTAGTGGTTTGGGCGGACGAAGGTGGGCAGATACGCAGTATTTT.

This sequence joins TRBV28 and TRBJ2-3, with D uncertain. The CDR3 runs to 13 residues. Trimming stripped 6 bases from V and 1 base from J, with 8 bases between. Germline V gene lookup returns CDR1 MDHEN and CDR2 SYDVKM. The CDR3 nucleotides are TGTGCCAGCAGGCGCCGTGGCACAGATACGCAGTATTTT. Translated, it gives CASRRRGTDTQYF.

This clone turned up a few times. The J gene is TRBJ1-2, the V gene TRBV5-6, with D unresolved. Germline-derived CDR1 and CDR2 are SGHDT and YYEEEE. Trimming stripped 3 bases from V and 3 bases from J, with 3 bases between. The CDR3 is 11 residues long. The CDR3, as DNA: TGTGCCAGCAGCTGGGACTATGGCTACACCTTC. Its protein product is CASSWDYGYTF.

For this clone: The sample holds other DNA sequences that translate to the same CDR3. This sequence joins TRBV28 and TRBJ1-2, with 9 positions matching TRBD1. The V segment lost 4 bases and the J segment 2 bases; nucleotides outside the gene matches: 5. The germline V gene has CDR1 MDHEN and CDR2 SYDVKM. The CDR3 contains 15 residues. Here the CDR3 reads CASSSAGTGNYGYTF. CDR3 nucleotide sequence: TGTGCCAGCAGTTCCGCCGGGACAGGGAACTATGGCTACACCTTC.

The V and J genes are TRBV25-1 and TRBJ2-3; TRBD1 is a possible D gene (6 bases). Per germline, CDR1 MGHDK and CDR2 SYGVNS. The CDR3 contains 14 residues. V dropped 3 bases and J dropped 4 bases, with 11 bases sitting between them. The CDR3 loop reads CASSDPTGSDTQYF. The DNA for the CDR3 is TGTGCCAGCAGTGATCCCACAGGGTCAGATACGCAGTATTTT. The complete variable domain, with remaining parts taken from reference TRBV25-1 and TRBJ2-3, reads EADIYQTPRYLVIGTGKKITLECSQTMGHDKMYWYQQDPGMELHLIHYSYGVNSTEKGDLSSESTVSRIRTEHFPLTLESARPSHTSQYLCASSDPTGSDTQYFGPGTRLTVL.

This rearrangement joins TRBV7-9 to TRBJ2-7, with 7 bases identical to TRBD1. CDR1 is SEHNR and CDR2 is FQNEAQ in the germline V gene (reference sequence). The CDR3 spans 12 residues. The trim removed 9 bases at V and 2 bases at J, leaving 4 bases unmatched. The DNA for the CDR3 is TGTGCCAGTACGACAGGGACCTACGAGCAGTACTTC. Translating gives CASTTGTYEQYF. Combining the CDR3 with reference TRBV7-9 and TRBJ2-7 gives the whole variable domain DTGVSQNPRHKITKRGQNVTFRCDPISEHNRLYWYRQTLGQGPEFLTYFQNEAQLEKSRLLSDRFSAERPKGSFSTLEIQRTEQGDSAMYLCASTTGTYEQYFGPGTRLTVT.

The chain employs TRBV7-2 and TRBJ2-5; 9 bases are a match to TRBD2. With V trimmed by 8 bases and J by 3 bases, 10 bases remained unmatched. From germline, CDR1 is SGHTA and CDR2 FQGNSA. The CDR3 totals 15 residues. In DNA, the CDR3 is TGTGCCAGCCAAGGGCTAGCGGGGAGAAAAGAGACCCAGTACTTC. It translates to CASQGLAGRKETQYF.

The CDR3 DNA reads as TGTGCCAGCAGCGCTAGCGGGGAATCCTACGAGCAGTACTTC. It specifies CASSASGESYEQYF. The chain carries TRBV9 and TRBJ2-7; the match to TRBD2 covers 9 bases. The CDR3 contains 14 residues. Germline V lookup: CDR1 SGDLS, CDR2 YYNGEE. V shed 3 bases and J 1 base; nucleotides not matched to a gene: 2.

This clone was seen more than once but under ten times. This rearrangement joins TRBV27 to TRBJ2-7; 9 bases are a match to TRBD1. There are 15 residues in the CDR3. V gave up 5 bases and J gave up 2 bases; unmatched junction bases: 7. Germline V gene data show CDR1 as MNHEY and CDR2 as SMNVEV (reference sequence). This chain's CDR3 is CASSLQDRGTYEQYF. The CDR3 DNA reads TGTGCCAGCAGTCTCCAGGACAGGGGAACCTACGAGCAGTACTTC.

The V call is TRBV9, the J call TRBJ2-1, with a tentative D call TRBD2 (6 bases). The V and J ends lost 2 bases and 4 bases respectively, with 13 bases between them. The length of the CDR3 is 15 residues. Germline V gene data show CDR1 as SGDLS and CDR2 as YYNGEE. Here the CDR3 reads CASSVRDGAYNEQFF. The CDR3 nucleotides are TGTGCCAGCAGCGTGCGGGACGGGGCGTACAATGAGCAGTTCTTC.

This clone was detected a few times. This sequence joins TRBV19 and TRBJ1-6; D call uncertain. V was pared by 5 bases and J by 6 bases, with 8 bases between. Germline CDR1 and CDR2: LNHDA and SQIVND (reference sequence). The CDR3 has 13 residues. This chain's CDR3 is CASSPRVNSPLHF. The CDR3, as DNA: TGTGCCAGTAGTCCTAGGGTTAATTCACCCCTCCACTTT.

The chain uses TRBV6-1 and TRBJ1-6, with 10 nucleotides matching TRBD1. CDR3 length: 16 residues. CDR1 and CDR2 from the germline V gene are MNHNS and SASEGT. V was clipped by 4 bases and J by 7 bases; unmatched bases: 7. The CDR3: CASSAPGTGANSPLHF. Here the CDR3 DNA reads TGTGCCAGCAGTGCCCCTGGGACAGGGGCGAATTCACCCCTCCACTTT.

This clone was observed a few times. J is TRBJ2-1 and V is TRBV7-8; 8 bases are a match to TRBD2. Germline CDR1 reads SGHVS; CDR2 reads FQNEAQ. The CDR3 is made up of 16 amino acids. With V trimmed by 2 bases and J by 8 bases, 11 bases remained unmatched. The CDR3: CASSLSRLAPVDEQFF. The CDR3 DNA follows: TGTGCCAGCAGCTTATCACGACTAGCGCCGGTCGATGAGCAGTTCTTC.

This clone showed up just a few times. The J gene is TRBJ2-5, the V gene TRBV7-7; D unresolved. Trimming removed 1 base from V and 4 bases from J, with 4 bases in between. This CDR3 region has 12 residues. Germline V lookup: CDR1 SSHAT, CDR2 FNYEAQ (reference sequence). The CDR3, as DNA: TGTGCCAGCAGCTTAGGGACAGAGACCCAGTACTTC. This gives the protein CASSLGTETQYF.

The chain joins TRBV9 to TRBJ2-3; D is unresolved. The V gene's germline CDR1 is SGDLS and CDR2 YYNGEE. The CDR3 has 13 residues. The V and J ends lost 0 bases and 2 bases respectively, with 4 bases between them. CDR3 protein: CASSVAVTDTQYF. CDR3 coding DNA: TGTGCCAGCAGCGTAGCAGTCACAGATACGCAGTATTTT.

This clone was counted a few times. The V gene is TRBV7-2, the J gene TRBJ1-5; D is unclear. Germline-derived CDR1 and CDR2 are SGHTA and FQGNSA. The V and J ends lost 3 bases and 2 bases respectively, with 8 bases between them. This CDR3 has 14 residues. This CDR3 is CASSFGPGNQPQHF. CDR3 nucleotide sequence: TGTGCCAGCAGCTTTGGTCCAGGCAATCAGCCCCAGCATTTT. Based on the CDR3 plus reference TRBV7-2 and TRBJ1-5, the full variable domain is GAGVSQSPSNKVTEKGKDVELRCDPISGHTALYWYRQSLGQGLEFLIYFQGNSAPDKSGLPSDRFSAERTGGSVSTLTIQRTQQEDSAVYLCASSFGPGNQPQHFGDGTRLSIL.

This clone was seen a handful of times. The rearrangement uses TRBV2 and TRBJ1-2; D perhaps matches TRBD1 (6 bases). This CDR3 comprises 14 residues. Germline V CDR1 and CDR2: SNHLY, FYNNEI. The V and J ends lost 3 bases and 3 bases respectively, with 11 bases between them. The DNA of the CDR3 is TGTGCCAGCAGTGATCGGGGGGCGGACTATGGCTACACCTTC. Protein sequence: CASSDRGADYGYTF.

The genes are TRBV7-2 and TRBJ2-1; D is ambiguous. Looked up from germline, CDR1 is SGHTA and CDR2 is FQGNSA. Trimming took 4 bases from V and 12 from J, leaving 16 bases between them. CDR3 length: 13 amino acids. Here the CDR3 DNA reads TGTGCCAGCAGCTCAGCTGTTGAGCAGCCGCAGTTCTTC. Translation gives CASSSAVEQPQFF.

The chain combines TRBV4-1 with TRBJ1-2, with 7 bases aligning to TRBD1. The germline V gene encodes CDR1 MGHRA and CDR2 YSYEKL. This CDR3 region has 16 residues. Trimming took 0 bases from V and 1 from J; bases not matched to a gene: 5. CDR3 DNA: TGCGCCAGCAGCCAAGACCGGGACAGCCTTAACTATGGCTACACCTTC. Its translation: CASSQDRDSLNYGYTF.